This TCR beta chain was retrieved from a study of technical replicates of blood from several donors. V lost 5 bases to trimming and J lost 1 base; unmatched junction nucleotides: 8. The V gene's germline CDR1 is MNHNS and CDR2 SASEGT. The CDR3 length is 15 residues. Some clones are missing from TCRdb's copy, which holds only in-frame ones; the method was immunoSEQ multiplex PCR. This sample carries tens of thousands of clones, roughly 90% of them seen once, and the ten largest clones take about 4.7%. The TCR sequence derives from a human donor in good health. Some clones in this sample may be carry-over from other donors' samples. V is TRBV6-1 and J is TRBJ2-7; 7 positions match TRBD2. The sample consisted of PBMCs. Written as DNA, the CDR3 is TGTGCCAGCAGTCCCTTGGGAGGGTTGTCCTACGAGCAGTACTTC. It specifies CASSPLGGLSYEQYF.